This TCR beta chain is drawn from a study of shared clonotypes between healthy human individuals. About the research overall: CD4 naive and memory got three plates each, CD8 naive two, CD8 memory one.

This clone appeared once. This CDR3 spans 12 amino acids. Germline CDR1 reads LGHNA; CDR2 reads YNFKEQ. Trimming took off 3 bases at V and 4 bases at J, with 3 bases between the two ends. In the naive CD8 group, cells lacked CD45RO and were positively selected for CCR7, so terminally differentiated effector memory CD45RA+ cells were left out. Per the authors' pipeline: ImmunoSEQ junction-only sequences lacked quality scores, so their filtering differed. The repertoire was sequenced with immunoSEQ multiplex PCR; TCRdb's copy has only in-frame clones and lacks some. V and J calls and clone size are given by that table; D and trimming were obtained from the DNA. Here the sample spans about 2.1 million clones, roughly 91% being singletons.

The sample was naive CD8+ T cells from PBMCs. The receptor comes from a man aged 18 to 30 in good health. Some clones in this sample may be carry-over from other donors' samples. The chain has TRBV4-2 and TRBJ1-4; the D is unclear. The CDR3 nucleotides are TGTGCCAGCAGCCAGGATAATGAAAAACTGTTTTTT. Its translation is CASSQDNEKLFF.